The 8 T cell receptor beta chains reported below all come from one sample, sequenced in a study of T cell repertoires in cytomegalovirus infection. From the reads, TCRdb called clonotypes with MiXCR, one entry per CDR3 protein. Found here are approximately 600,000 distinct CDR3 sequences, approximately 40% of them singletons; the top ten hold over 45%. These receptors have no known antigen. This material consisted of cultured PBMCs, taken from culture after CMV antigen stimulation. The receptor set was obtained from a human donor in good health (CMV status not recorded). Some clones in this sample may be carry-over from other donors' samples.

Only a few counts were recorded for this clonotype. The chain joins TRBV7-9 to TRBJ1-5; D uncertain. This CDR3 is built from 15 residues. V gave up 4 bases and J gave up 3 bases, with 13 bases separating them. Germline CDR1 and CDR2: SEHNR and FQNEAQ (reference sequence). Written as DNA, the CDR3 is TGTGCCAGCAGCTCGAGCGACAACTCCAATCAGCCCCAGCATTTT. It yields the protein CASSSSDNSNQPQHF.

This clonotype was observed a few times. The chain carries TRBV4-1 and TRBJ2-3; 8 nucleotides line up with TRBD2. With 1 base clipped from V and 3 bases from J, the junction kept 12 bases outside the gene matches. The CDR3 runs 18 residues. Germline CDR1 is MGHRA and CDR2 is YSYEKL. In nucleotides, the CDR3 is TGCGCCAGCAGCCAAGGTCCCATGGTAGCGGGGAGGACAGATACGCAGTATTTT. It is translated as CASSQGPMVAGRTDTQYF.

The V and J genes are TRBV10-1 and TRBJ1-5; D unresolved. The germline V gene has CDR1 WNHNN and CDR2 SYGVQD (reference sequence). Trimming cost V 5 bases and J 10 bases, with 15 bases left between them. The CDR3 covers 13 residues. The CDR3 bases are TGCGCCAGCAGTATCTTTGAAGGGCATCCCCAGCATTTT. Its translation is CASSIFEGHPQHF.

Here the CDR3 DNA reads TGTGCCAGTAGTTCTCGGGGCCAGAACACCGGGGAGCTGTTTTTT. Amino acid sequence: CASSSRGQNTGELFF. The chain recombines TRBV19 with TRBJ2-2; D assignment may be TRBD1 or TRBD2 (5 bases each). This CDR3 has 15 amino acids. Looked up from germline, CDR1 is LNHDA and CDR2 is SQIVND (reference sequence). Trimming removed 5 bases at V and 1 base at J, with 11 bases between. The full variable domain, with the rest looked up from reference TRBV19 and TRBJ2-2, is DGGITQSPKYLFRKEGQNVTLSCEQNLNHDAMYWYRQDPGQGLRLIYYSQIVNDFQKGDIAEGYSVSREKKESFPLTVTSAQKNPTAFYLCASSSRGQNTGELFFGEGSRLTVL.

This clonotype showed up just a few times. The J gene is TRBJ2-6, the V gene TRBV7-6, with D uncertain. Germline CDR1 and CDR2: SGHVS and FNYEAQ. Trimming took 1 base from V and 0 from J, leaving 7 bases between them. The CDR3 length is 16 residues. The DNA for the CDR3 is TGTGCCAGCAGCTTAGGGCCCATCTCTGGGGCCAACGTCCTGACTTTC. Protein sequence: CASSLGPISGANVLTF.

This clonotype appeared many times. The CDR3, as DNA: TGTGCCAGCAGCGGCGGGTGGAGAGAGACCCAGTACTTC. This sequence encodes CASSGGWRETQYF. The rearrangement joins TRBV11-2 to TRBJ2-5; tentative D call: TRBD2 (5 bases). Germline V gene sequence: CDR1 SGHAT, CDR2 FQNNGV. Trimming left V 5 bases short and J 4 bases short, with 11 bases between. The CDR3 runs to 13 residues.

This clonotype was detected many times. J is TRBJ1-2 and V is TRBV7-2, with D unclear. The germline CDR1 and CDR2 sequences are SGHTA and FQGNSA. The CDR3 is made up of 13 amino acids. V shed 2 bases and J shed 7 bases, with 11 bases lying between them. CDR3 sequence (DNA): TGTGCCAGCAGCTTACCGGGCACGGGTGGCTACACCTTC. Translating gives CASSLPGTGGYTF.

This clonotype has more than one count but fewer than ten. The DNA for the CDR3 is TGTGCCAGTACCTCTAACCCGGGGGGCCGTGATACGCAGTATTTT. It codes for CASTSNPGGRDTQYF. V is TRBV19 and J is TRBJ2-3; D might be TRBD2 (7 bases). CDR1 and CDR2 (germline): LNHDA, SQIVND (reference sequence). The CDR3 is made up of 15 amino acids. Trimming pared 7 bases from V and 6 bases from J, leaving 20 bases between.